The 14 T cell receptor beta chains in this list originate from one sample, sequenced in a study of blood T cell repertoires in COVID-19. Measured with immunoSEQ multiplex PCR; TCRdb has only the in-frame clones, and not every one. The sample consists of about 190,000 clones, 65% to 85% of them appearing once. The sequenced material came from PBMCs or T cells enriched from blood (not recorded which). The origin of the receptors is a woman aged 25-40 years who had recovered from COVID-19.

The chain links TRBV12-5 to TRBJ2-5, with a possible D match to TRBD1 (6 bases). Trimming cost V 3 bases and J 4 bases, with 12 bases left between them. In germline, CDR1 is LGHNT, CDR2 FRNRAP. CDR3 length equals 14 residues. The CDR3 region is CASGLQGSGETQYF. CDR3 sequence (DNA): TGTGCTAGTGGTTTACAGGGCTCGGGAGAGACCCAGTACTTC.

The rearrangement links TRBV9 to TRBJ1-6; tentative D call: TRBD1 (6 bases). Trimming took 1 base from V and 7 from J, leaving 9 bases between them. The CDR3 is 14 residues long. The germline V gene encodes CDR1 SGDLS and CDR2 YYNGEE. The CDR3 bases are TGTGCCAGCAGCGTAACAGGGTCGAATTCACCCCTCCACTTT. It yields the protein CASSVTGSNSPLHF.

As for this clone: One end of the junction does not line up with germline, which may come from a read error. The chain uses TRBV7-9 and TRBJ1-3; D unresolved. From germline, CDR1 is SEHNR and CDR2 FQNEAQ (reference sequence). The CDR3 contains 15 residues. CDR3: CASSVAGEIRNTIYF. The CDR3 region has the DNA TGTGCCAGCAGCGTAGCCGGAGAGATTAGAAACACCATATATTTT. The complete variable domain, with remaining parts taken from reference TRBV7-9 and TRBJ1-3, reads DTGVSQNPRHKITKRGQNVTFRCDPISEHNRLYWYRQTLGQGPEFLTYFQNEAQLEKSRLLSDRFSAERPKGSFSTLEIQRTEQGDSAMYLCASSVAGEIRNTIYFGEGSWLTVV.

The chain's CDR3 is CASSAYRGRSTEAFF. The CDR3, as DNA: TGTGCCAGCAGTGCATACAGGGGTCGGAGCACTGAAGCTTTCTTT. The rearrangement links TRBV25-1 to TRBJ1-1, with 7 bases aligning to TRBD1. The germline gives CDR1 MGHDK, CDR2 SYGVNS. CDR3 length equals 15 residues. Trimming cost V 4 bases and J 4 bases; bases outside gene matches: 9. Drawing the rest from reference TRBV25-1 and TRBJ1-1, the complete variable domain is EADIYQTPRYLVIGTGKKITLECSQTMGHDKMYWYQQDPGMELHLIHYSYGVNSTEKGDLSSESTVSRIRTEHFPLTLESARPSHTSQYLCASSAYRGRSTEAFFGQGTRLTVV.

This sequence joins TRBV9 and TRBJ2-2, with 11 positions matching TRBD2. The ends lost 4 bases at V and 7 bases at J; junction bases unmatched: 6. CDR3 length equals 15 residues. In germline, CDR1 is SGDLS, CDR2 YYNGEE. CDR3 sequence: CASSPWTSGFGELFF. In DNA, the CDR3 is TGTGCCAGCAGCCCCTGGACTAGCGGGTTCGGGGAGCTGTTTTTT.

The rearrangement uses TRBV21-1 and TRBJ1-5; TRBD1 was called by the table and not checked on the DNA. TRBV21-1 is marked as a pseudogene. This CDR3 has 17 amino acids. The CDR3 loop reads CASSKEGDQHSNQPQHF. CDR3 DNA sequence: TGTGCCAGCAGCAAAGAGGGGGACCAGCATAGCAATCAGCCCCAGCATTTT.

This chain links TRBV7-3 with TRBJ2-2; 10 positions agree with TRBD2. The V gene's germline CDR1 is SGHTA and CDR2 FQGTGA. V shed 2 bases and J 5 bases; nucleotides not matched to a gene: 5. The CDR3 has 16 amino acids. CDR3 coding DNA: TGTGCCAGCAGCTTATTTAGACTAGCGGGTACCGGGGAGCTGTTTTTT. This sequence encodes CASSLFRLAGTGELFF.

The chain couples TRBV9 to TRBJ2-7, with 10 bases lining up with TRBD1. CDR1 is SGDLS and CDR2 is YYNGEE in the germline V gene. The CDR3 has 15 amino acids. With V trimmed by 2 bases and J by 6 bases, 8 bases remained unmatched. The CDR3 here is CASSVKFGTGVEQYF. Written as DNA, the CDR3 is TGTGCCAGCAGCGTTAAGTTCGGGACAGGGGTCGAGCAGTACTTC. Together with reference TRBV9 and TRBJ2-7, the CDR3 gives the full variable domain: DSGVTQTPKHLITATGQRVTLRCSPRSGDLSVYWYQQSLDQGLQFLIQYYNGEERAKGNILERFSAQQFPDLHSELNLSSLELGDSALYFCASSVKFGTGVEQYFGPGTRLTVT.

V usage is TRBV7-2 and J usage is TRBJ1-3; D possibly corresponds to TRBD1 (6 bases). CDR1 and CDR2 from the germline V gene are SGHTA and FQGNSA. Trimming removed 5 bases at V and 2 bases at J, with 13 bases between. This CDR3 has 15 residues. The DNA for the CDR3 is TGTGCCAGCAGCCCGGGGGGGGCAACTGGAAACACCATATATTTT. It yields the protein CASSPGGATGNTIYF. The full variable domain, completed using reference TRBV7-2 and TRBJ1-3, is GAGVSQSPSNKVTEKGKDVELRCDPISGHTALYWYRQSLGQGLEFLIYFQGNSAPDKSGLPSDRFSAERTGGSVSTLTIQRTQQEDSAVYLCASSPGGATGNTIYFGEGSWLTVV.

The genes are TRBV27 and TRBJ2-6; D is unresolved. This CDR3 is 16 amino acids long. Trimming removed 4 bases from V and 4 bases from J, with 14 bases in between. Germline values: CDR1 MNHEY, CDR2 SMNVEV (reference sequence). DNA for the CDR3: TGTGCCAGCAGTTCCATGATACTTACGGGGGCCAACGTCCTGACTTTC. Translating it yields CASSSMILTGANVLTF. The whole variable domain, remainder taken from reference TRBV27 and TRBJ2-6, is EAQVTQNPRYLITVTGKKLTVTCSQNMNHEYMSWYRQDPGLGLRQIYYSMNVEVTDKGDVPEGYKVSRKEKRNFPLILESPSPNQTSLYFCASSSMILTGANVLTFGAGSRLTVL.

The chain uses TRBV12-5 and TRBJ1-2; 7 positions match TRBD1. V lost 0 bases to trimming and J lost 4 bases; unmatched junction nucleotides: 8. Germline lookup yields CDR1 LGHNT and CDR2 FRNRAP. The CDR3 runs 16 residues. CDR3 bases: TGTGCTAGTGGTTTGGTCCCCCGAGGGGGCTCCTATGGCTACACCTTC. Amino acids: CASGLVPRGGSYGYTF.

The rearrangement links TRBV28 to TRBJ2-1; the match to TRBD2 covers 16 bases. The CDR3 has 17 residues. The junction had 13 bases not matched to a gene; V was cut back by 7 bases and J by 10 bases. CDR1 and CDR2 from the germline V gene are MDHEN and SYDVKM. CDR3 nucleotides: TGTGCCAGCAACCTCTTTGGGACTAGCGGGGGGGCTCGGGAGCAGTTCTTC. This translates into CASNLFGTSGGAREQFF.

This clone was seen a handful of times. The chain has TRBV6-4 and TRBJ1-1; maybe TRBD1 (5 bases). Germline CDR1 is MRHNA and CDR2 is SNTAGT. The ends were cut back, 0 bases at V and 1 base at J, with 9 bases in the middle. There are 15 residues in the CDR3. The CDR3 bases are TGTGCCAGCAGTGACTCGGGGCAGGCGAACACTGAAGCTTTCTTT. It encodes CASSDSGQANTEAFF.

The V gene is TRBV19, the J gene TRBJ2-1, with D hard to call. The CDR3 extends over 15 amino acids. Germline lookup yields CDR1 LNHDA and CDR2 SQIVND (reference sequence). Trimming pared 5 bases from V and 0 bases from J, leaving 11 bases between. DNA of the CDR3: TGTGCCAGTAGTCAACAGCTCCACTCCTACAATGAGCAGTTCTTC. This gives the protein CASSQQLHSYNEQFF. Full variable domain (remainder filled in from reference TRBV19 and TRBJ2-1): DGGITQSPKYLFRKEGQNVTLSCEQNLNHDAMYWYRQDPGQGLRLIYYSQIVNDFQKGDIAEGYSVSREKKESFPLTVTSAQKNPTAFYLCASSQQLHSYNEQFFGPGTRLTVL.